This TCR beta chain emerged from a study of radiotherapy plus CTLA-4 blockade in lung cancer. This clone has only a few counts. Antigen: not known. This CDR3 region has 15 residues. J lost 6 bases, V lost 10 bases, and 13 bases had no gene match. Germline V lookup: CDR1 KGHSH, CDR2 LQKENI. Study-wide findings and caveats: Researchers report tumor-derived TCR clones expanding in blood after radiotherapy plus ipilimumab.

Using immunoSEQ multiplex PCR, the repertoire was profiled, and TCRdb retains in-frame clones only, with some absent. The data contain approximately 90,000 clones, about 83% of them singletons. Each patient with chemo-refractory metastatic non-small-cell lung cancer was treated with focal radiation plus CTLA-4 blockade using ipilimumab. The gene calls are TRBV18 and TRBJ1-5, with TRBD1 identical over 9 bases. This sequence was found in a human donor with non-small cell lung cancer who had stable disease on radiotherapy plus ipilimumab. This sample comprised peripheral blood, obtained from a patient treated with radiotherapy plus ipilimumab. The CDR3 sequence is CATSRGGQGAQPQHF. In nucleotides, the CDR3 is TGTGCCACCTCCCGGGGGGGACAGGGAGCTCAGCCCCAGCATTTT.